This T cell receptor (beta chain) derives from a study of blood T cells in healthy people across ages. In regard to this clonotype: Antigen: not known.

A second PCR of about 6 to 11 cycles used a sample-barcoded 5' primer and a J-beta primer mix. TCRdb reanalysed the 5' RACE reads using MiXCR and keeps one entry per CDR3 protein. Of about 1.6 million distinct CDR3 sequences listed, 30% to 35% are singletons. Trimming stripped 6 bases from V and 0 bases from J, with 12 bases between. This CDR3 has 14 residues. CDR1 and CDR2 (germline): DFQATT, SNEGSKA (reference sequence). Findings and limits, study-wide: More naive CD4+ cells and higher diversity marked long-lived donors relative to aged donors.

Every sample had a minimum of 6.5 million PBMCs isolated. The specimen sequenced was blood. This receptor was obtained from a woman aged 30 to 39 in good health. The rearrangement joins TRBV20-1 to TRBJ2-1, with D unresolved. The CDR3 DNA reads TGCAGTGCAAACGACCAGGACTCCTACAATGAGCAGTTCTTC. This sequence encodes CSANDQDSYNEQFF.